This TCR beta chain was identified in a study of cytomegalovirus exposure and HLA in healthy donors. Study-level results: Analysis was carried out at a later point, and it linked a missense DCLRE1C variant to TCR beta V- and J-gene trimming.

V lost 5 bases to trimming and J lost 9 bases, with 11 bases between them. CDR3 length: 12 residues. CDR1 is MGHRA and CDR2 is YSYEKL in the germline V gene. Points on this clone: Antigen: not known.

The PCR used 60 Vbeta and 13 Jbeta primers. Here immunoSEQ multiplex PCR was the method, and the copy in TCRdb shows in-frame clones only, minus some. The table records about 82,000 clones, approximately 81% of them present only once. V usage is TRBV4-1 and J usage is TRBJ2-1; the D is unclear. The receptor comes from a woman aged 45-60 years in good health and CMV-seropositive. Sequencing was performed on PBMCs. The CDR3 DNA sequence: TGCGCCAGCAGCTCCCAGTTTGGTGAGCAGTTCTTC. Amino acids: CASSSQFGEQFF.